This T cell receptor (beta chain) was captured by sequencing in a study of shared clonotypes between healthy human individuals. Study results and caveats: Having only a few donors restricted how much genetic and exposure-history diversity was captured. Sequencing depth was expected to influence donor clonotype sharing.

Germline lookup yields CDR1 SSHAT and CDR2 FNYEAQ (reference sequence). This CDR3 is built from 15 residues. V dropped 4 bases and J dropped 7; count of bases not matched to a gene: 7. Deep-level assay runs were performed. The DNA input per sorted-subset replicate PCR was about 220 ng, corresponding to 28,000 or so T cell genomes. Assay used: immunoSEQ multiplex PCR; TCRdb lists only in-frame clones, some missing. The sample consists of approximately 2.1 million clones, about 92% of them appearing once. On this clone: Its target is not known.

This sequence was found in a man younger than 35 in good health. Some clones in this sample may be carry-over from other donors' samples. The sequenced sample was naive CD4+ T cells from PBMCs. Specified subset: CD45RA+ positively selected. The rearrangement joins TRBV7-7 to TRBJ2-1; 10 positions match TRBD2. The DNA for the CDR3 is TGTGCCAGCAGCTCCCTAGCGGGAGTCGGTAATGAGCAGTTCTTC. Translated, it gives CASSSLAGVGNEQFF.